What follows is one TCR beta chain and its context. Its specificity is not known. A junction boundary mismatches the germline segment, possibly from a read error. The data are from a study of tumor and adjacent non-tumor tissue in lung cancer. Whole-study context: Patients comprised roughly 12 adenocarcinoma, a couple of squamous cell carcinoma and 1 small cell lung cancer.

The template was RNA from unsorted bulk tissue. Between August and November 2014, newly diagnosed, chemotherapy-naive lung cancer patients underwent thoracic surgery in China. Study results and caveats: Normal lung showed higher cumulative top 100 clone frequency than tumor.

A modified ARM-PCR protocol with three rounds of nested PCR amplified TCRbeta. Each CDR3 protein is one row after TCRdb ran MiXCR on the multiplex PCR reads. There are roughly 150,000 distinct CDR3 sequences in the sample; approximately 70% occur only once, and 15% to 20% lies in the top ten. The sample consisted of lung tumor tissue. This TCR was recovered from a man in his 60s with small cell lung cancer.

CDR3 bases: TGCAGTGCAGAGGGCGGGTGGGGGACAGATATGCAGTATTTT. As protein: CSAEGGWGTDMQYF. This chain connects TRBV20-1 to TRBJ2-3; 7 bases map to TRBD1. Germline V gene lookup returns CDR1 DFQATT and CDR2 SNEGSKA (reference sequence). The CDR3 spans 14 residues.